Presented here are 19 T cell receptor beta chains from one specimen sequenced in a study of cytomegalovirus exposure and HLA in healthy donors. A multiplex PCR was run with 60 Vbeta primers and 13 Jbeta primers. Method: immunoSEQ multiplex PCR; TCRdb's copy keeps in-frame clones and lacks some. This sample yields 150,000 to 200,000 clones, of which around 65% are seen a single time; approximately 2.8% belongs to the top ten. The sample consisted of PBMCs. All receptors derive from a middle-aged woman in good health and CMV-seropositive.

The CDR3 spells CASSLLAGPYEQYF. CDR3 DNA sequence: TGTGCCAGCAGCTTACTAGCGGGACCCTACGAGCAGTACTTC. The V and J genes are TRBV7-2 and TRBJ2-7; 9 nucleotides align to TRBD2. V was pared by 2 bases and J by 2 bases, with 1 base of the junction left unmatched. CDR3 length equals 14 residues. Germline-derived CDR1 and CDR2 are SGHTA and FQGNSA.

J is TRBJ2-3 and V is TRBV7-2, with D perhaps matching TRBD2 (7 bases). The ends were cut back, 3 bases at V and 2 bases at J, with 21 bases in the middle. Germline V gene lookup returns CDR1 SGHTA and CDR2 FQGNSA. The CDR3 runs 18 residues. CDR3 sequence reads: CASSLWGVGGAVTDTQYF. The CDR3 DNA sequence: TGTGCCAGCAGCTTGTGGGGGGTAGGGGGGGCGGTCACAGATACGCAGTATTTT.

The chain carries TRBV19 and TRBJ2-3; 8 nucleotides line up with TRBD1. Unmatched junction bases numbered 9, after V lost 10 bases and J lost 3 bases. This CDR3 is 14 amino acids long. CDR1 LNHDA and CDR2 SQIVND come from the germline V gene (reference sequence). The CDR3, as DNA: TGTGCCACCGGGACAGGTCGCGAAACAGATACGCAGTATTTT. It codes for CATGTGRETDTQYF.

The chain couples TRBV10-3 to TRBJ2-3; 8 positions match TRBD2. Germline V gene data show CDR1 as ENHRY and CDR2 as SYGVKD. The V segment lost 0 bases and the J segment 2 bases; nucleotides outside the gene matches: 7. The CDR3 covers 17 residues. CDR3 bases: TGTGCCATCAGTGAGTCGGACGGGAGGGCCTACACAGATACGCAGTATTTT. This gives the protein CAISESDGRAYTDTQYF.

The genes are TRBV11-2 and TRBJ1-1, with TRBD1 identical over 7 bases. Germline V gene lookup returns CDR1 SGHAT and CDR2 FQNNGV. This CDR3 contains 15 residues. V was pared by 2 bases and J by 2 bases, with 5 bases of the junction left unmatched. The CDR3 protein is CASSLHGQVNTEAFF. As DNA, the CDR3 is TGTGCCAGCAGCTTACATGGACAGGTTAACACTGAAGCTTTCTTT.

There are a few counts of this clone. This sequence joins TRBV7-9 and TRBJ2-5, with D tentatively TRBD1 (5 bases). The CDR3 contains 13 residues. CDR1 and CDR2 (germline): SEHNR, FQNEAQ (reference sequence). Trimming removed 6 bases at V and 5 bases at J, with 13 bases between. In nucleotides, the CDR3 is TGTGCCAGCAGATCAGGGTTCGGGGAGACCCAGTACTTC. Protein: CASRSGFGETQYF.

This sequence joins TRBV2 and TRBJ2-5; 7 positions agree with TRBD1. Losses at the gene ends were 3 bases for V and 7 bases for J; bases not matched to a gene: 8. This CDR3 region has 14 residues. CDR1 and CDR2 from the germline V gene are SNHLY and FYNNEI. The CDR3 DNA sequence: TGTGCCAGCAGTGAGAAACAGGGGCGGGCGACCCAGTACTTC. Amino acids: CASSEKQGRATQYF.

The chain uses TRBV7-2 and TRBJ1-5; perhaps TRBD1 as D (6 bases). This CDR3 has 18 amino acids. Per germline, CDR1 SGHTA and CDR2 FQGNSA. Trimming stripped 2 bases from V and 1 base from J, with 18 bases between. The chain's CDR3 is CASSLFPGDGASNQPQHF. The CDR3 DNA reads TGTGCCAGCAGCTTATTTCCAGGGGACGGCGCGAGCAATCAGCCCCAGCATTTT.

The chain couples TRBV28 to TRBJ2-3; 7 nucleotides align to TRBD1. This CDR3 is 14 amino acids long. V lost 6 bases, J lost 2 bases, and 5 bases stayed unmatched. Germline loops: CDR1 MDHEN, CDR2 SYDVKM. The CDR3, as DNA: TGTGCCAGCAGAGGGGGCCAACCCACAGATACGCAGTATTTT. Translating it yields CASRGGQPTDTQYF.

The chain links TRBV28 to TRBJ1-5; 10 bases match TRBD1. This CDR3 spans 15 amino acids. V gave up 6 bases and J gave up 2 bases; unmatched junction bases: 4. CDR1 is MDHEN, CDR2 SYDVKM, per germline. As DNA, the CDR3 is TGTGCCAGCAGAGCCGGGACAGGGGGCAATCAGCCCCAGCATTTT. Translating it yields CASRAGTGGNQPQHF.

V gene TRBV10-3 combines with J gene TRBJ1-5; 11 bases match TRBD1. The germline CDR1 and CDR2 sequences are ENHRY and SYGVKD. The CDR3 extends over 15 amino acids. V gave up 5 bases and J gave up 1 base; unmatched junction bases: 1. The CDR3 DNA reads TGTGCCATCAGTAGGGACAGGGGGAGCAATCAGCCCCAGCATTTT. Protein product: CAISRDRGSNQPQHF.

This chain joins TRBV19 and TRBJ2-1; D is perhaps TRBD1 (5 bases). This CDR3 region has 15 residues. From germline, CDR1 is LNHDA and CDR2 SQIVND (reference sequence). The V gene lost 5 bases and the J gene lost 4 bases, with 15 bases spanning the gap. The CDR3 loop is CASSGALDPYNEQFF. The CDR3 bases are TGTGCCAGTAGTGGGGCCTTAGATCCGTACAATGAGCAGTTCTTC.

This clone was picked up a small number of times. The sample has other DNA sequences that encode this CDR3 too. The chain uses TRBV4-3 and TRBJ1-3; D possibly corresponds to TRBD1 (5 bases). CDR3 size: 15 residues. Per the germline V gene, CDR1 is LGHNA and CDR2 is YSLEER. The V gene lost 0 bases and the J gene lost 2 bases, with 8 bases spanning the gap. The CDR3 nucleotides read TGCGCCAGCAGCCAAGATTCAGGGACTGGAAACACCATATATTTT. Amino acid sequence: CASSQDSGTGNTIYF.

Points on this clone: Relative to the germline gene, one junction end is altered; a read error may explain this. V is TRBV6-1 and J is TRBJ1-5, with D possibly TRBD1 on 5 matching bases. Germline V lookup: CDR1 MNHNS, CDR2 SASEGT. CDR3 size: 14 residues. CDR3 bases: TGTGCCAGCAGTTCAGGGCTGGGCAATCAGCCCCAGAATTTT. Its protein is CASSSGLGNQPQNF.

V usage is TRBV19 and J usage is TRBJ2-1, with TRBD2 matching 11 bases. This CDR3 region has 15 residues. The junction had 3 bases not matched to a gene; V was cut back by 6 bases and J by 2 bases. CDR1 LNHDA and CDR2 SQIVND come from the germline V gene (reference sequence). The DNA of the CDR3 is TGTGCCAGTAGATTAGCGGGGGGGACCTACAATGAGCAGTTCTTC. Encoded protein: CASRLAGGTYNEQFF. Full variable domain (missing parts from reference TRBV19 and TRBJ2-1): DGGITQSPKYLFRKEGQNVTLSCEQNLNHDAMYWYRQDPGQGLRLIYYSQIVNDFQKGDIAEGYSVSREKKESFPLTVTSAQKNPTAFYLCASRLAGGTYNEQFFGPGTRLTVL.

The rearrangement joins TRBV19 to TRBJ1-2; D may be TRBD1 (6 bases). The V and J ends lost 6 bases and 5 bases respectively, with 19 bases between them. The CDR3 length is 15 residues. Looked up from germline, CDR1 is LNHDA and CDR2 is SQIVND (reference sequence). The CDR3 DNA reads TGTGCCAGTAGAGCACCCGGGACACCCGATTATGGCTACACCTTC. Its translation is CASRAPGTPDYGYTF.

V is TRBV4-3 and J is TRBJ1-2; 10 bases are a match to TRBD1. Trimming removed 0 bases from V and 2 bases from J; junction bases left unmatched: 3. The germline V gene has CDR1 LGHNA and CDR2 YSLEER. There are 16 residues in the CDR3. The CDR3 coding sequence is TGCGCCAGCAGCCAAGAGTGGGACAGGGGAAACTATGGCTACACCTTC. This encodes CASSQEWDRGNYGYTF.

The chain employs TRBV19 and TRBJ2-3; D is possibly TRBD2 (6 bases). V lost 5 bases and J lost 2, with 17 bases in between. CDR1 is LNHDA, CDR2 SQIVND, per germline (reference sequence). The length of the CDR3 is 16 residues. CDR3 sequence reads: CASSVGTSEDTDTQYF. The CDR3 nucleotides are TGTGCCAGTAGTGTCGGGACTTCCGAGGACACAGATACGCAGTATTTT. Using reference TRBV19 and TRBJ2-3 for the parts outside the CDR3, the full variable domain is DGGITQSPKYLFRKEGQNVTLSCEQNLNHDAMYWYRQDPGQGLRLIYYSQIVNDFQKGDIAEGYSVSREKKESFPLTVTSAQKNPTAFYLCASSVGTSEDTDTQYFGPGTRLTVL.

J is TRBJ2-1 and V is TRBV19, with 10 bases fitting TRBD2. The CDR3 sequence is 14 residues long. Germline V gene lookup returns CDR1 LNHDA and CDR2 SQIVND (reference sequence). V was pared by 5 bases and J by 8 bases, with 6 bases of the junction left unmatched. CDR3 protein: CASSSLAGGYEQFF. CDR3 nucleotide sequence: TGTGCCAGTAGTTCCTTAGCGGGGGGCTATGAGCAGTTCTTC.